These 20 T cell receptor beta chains originate from one sample sequenced in a study of blood T cell repertoires in COVID-19. Method: immunoSEQ multiplex PCR; TCRdb's copy keeps in-frame clones and lacks some. The data show 55,000 or so clones, with 85% to 90% seen just once and roughly 8.4% held by the top ten. Sequencing was carried out using peripheral blood. These TCRs come from a man aged 60-69 years with active COVID-19.

V is TRBV3-1 (or the pseudogene TRBV3-2) and J is TRBJ1-5, with TRBD1 as a possible D gene (6 bases). From germline, CDR1 is LGHDT and CDR2 YNNKEL (reference sequence). Deletions cut 1 base from V and 2 bases from J, with 12 bases between. The CDR3 covers 16 residues. The CDR3 sequence: CASSQGGTLGNQPQHF. The CDR3 nucleotides are TGTGCCAGCAGCCAAGGGGGGACACTGGGCAATCAGCCCCAGCATTTT.

The gene calls are TRBV2 and TRBJ2-7; TRBD2 agrees at 10 bases. Trimming cost V 6 bases and J 2 bases; bases outside gene matches: 1. This CDR3 is built from 13 residues. Germline V lookup: CDR1 SNHLY, CDR2 FYNNEI. Here the CDR3 DNA reads TGTGCCAGCAGAACTAGCGGGACCTACGAGCAGTACTTC. It is translated as CASRTSGTYEQYF.

The chain employs TRBV19 and TRBJ1-4, with 7 bases fitting TRBD1. V lost 6 bases, J lost 7 bases, and 8 bases stayed unmatched. The germline CDR1 and CDR2 sequences are LNHDA and SQIVND (reference sequence). CDR3 length: 14 amino acids. CDR3 nucleotides: TGTGCCAGTAGCTCCGGGACAGTGGGTGAAAAACTGTTTTTT. This encodes CASSSGTVGEKLFF.

The CDR3, as DNA: TGTGCCTGGAAGGTACACGGCGAGGCGGAGACCCAGTACTTC. Its protein product is CAWKVHGEAETQYF. The rearrangement joins TRBV30 to TRBJ2-5, with unresolved D. The CDR3 extends over 14 amino acids. Germline V gene sequence: CDR1 GTSNPN, CDR2 SVGIG (reference sequence). The ends were cut back, 4 bases at V and 5 bases at J, with 17 bases in the middle.

The rearrangement links TRBV6-2 or TRBV6-3 to TRBJ2-7, with unresolved D. V lost 5 bases and J 0 bases, leaving 8 bases between the germline ends. There are 13 residues in the CDR3. Per the germline V gene, CDR1 is MNHEY and CDR2 is SVGEGT. The CDR3 loop reads CASSNGPSYEQYF. The CDR3 DNA reads TGTGCCAGCAGTAACGGTCCCTCCTACGAGCAGTACTTC.

The chain combines TRBV5-8 with TRBJ1-6, with TRBD1 matching 8 bases. The ends lost 5 bases at V and 5 bases at J; junction bases unmatched: 9. The CDR3 spans 16 residues. The germline CDR1 and CDR2 sequences are SGHTS and YDEGEE. Here the CDR3 DNA reads TGTGCCAGCAGTCTCGGACAGGGTGGCCATAATTCACCCCTCCACTTT. The encoded protein is CASSLGQGGHNSPLHF.

The rearrangement uses TRBV10-3 and TRBJ2-2; 7 bases match TRBD2. Germline V gene data show CDR1 as ENHRY and CDR2 as SYGVKD. V shed 10 bases and J 5 bases; nucleotides not matched to a gene: 10. This CDR3 spans 14 amino acids. The DNA for the CDR3 is TGTGCCACCTTACCCGGTAGCGGGACCGGGGAGCTGTTTTTT. This encodes CATLPGSGTGELFF.

V usage is TRBV28 and J usage is TRBJ2-1; D might be TRBD2 (5 bases). CDR3 size: 12 residues. With 4 bases removed from V and 9 bases from J, the gap between germline ends came to 10 bases. Germline V CDR1 and CDR2: MDHEN, SYDVKM. CDR3 amino acids: CASSSLEVEQFF. CDR3 coding DNA: TGTGCCAGCAGTTCCTTGGAGGTTGAGCAGTTCTTC.

V and J are TRBV29-1 and TRBJ2-2, with 7 nucleotides matching TRBD1. Germline CDR1 is SQVTM and CDR2 is ANQGSEA. The CDR3 has 12 amino acids. Trimming removed 5 bases from V and 5 bases from J; junction bases left unmatched: 2. The CDR3 DNA reads TGCAGCGTTCGGACAGGTACCGGGGAGCTGTTTTTT. Protein sequence: CSVRTGTGELFF.

Here the CDR3 reads CASNPGTGSGTGELFF. The CDR3 bases are TGTGCCAGCAACCCCGGGACCGGGAGTGGCACCGGGGAGCTGTTTTTT. The rearrangement joins TRBV7-9 to TRBJ2-2, with D perhaps matching TRBD2 (6 bases). V dropped 7 bases and J dropped 4 bases, with 19 bases sitting between them. Germline assignment: CDR1 SEHNR and CDR2 FQNEAQ (reference sequence). CDR3 length: 16 residues.

The chain uses TRBV12-3 or TRBV12-4 and TRBJ2-1; D ambiguous. V lost 4 bases and J lost 7, with 5 bases in between. CDR3 length: 11 amino acids. CDR3 in amino acids: CASSSGNEQFF. In nucleotides, the CDR3 is TGTGCCAGCAGTTCGGGTAATGAGCAGTTCTTC.

This chain uses TRBV4-2 with TRBJ2-2, with D possibly being TRBD2 (5 bases). Germline CDR1 is LGHNA and CDR2 is YNFKEQ. This CDR3 comprises 15 residues. Trimming left V 0 bases short and J 10 bases short, with 15 bases between. The CDR3 sequence: CASSQDFGISVELFF. CDR3 nucleotides: TGTGCCAGCAGCCAAGATTTCGGGATATCTGTGGAGCTGTTTTTT.

The chain links TRBV11-3 to TRBJ2-1, with 14 bases lining up with TRBD2. With V trimmed by 5 bases and J by 7 bases, 10 bases remained unmatched. CDR3 size: 17 residues. Germline loops: CDR1 SGHNT, CDR2 YENEEA. The CDR3 sequence: CASSRYSGTSGRNEQFF. In DNA form, the CDR3 reads TGTGCCAGCAGCCGTTACTCCGGGACTAGCGGGAGAAATGAGCAGTTCTTC.

This chain links TRBV5-4 with TRBJ2-5; 9 bases fit TRBD2. This CDR3 has 13 residues. Per germline, CDR1 SGHNT and CDR2 YYREEE (reference sequence). The V segment lost 5 bases and the J segment 5 bases; nucleotides outside the gene matches: 4. For the CDR3, the DNA is TGTGCCAGCAGTACCCTAGCGGGGGAGACCCAGTACTTC. Protein: CASSTLAGETQYF.

The chain recombines TRBV7-2 with TRBJ2-5; 14 bases line up with TRBD2. This CDR3 comprises 17 residues. With 6 bases clipped from V and 5 bases from J, the junction kept 11 bases outside the gene matches. Germline V CDR1 and CDR2: SGHTA, FQGNSA. The CDR3 DNA reads as TGTGCCAGCAGTCGGCGACTAGCGGGAGGGCCGAGGGAGACCCAGTACTTC. Translating it yields CASSRRLAGGPRETQYF.

The V call is TRBV5-1, the J call TRBJ2-3; 8 bases match TRBD1. After removal of 4 bases from V and 4 bases from J, the junction contained 5 bases not matched to a gene. The germline V gene encodes CDR1 SGHRS and CDR2 YFSETQ. The CDR3 sequence is 14 residues long. The CDR3 here is CASSPRTGSDTQYF. The CDR3 nucleotides are TGCGCCAGCAGCCCAAGGACAGGGTCAGATACGCAGTATTTT.

This clone came up a few times. V and J are TRBV10-3 and TRBJ2-1, with no clear D. V lost 4 bases and J lost 7, with 8 bases in between. This CDR3 contains 12 residues. Germline V CDR1 and CDR2: ENHRY, SYGVKD. CDR3 sequence reads: CAISVDWNEQFF. The CDR3 DNA follows: TGTGCCATCAGTGTTGACTGGAATGAGCAGTTCTTC.

The chain is built from TRBV5-4 and TRBJ2-5, with 9 bases fitting TRBD2. Per the germline V gene, CDR1 is SGHNT and CDR2 is YYREEE (reference sequence). The V gene end was trimmed by 4 bases and the J gene end by 7 bases; junction bases not matched to a gene: 8. The CDR3 consists of 14 residues. In DNA form, the CDR3 reads TGTGCCAGCAGCACGGTAGCGGGAGATAGGACCCAGTACTTC. Amino acid sequence: CASSTVAGDRTQYF.

The rearrangement uses TRBV3-1 (or the pseudogene TRBV3-2) and TRBJ2-3, with 12 bases that match TRBD1. After removal of 0 bases from V and 4 bases from J, the junction contained 5 bases not matched to a gene. The CDR3 contains 17 residues. Germline CDR1 LGHDT, CDR2 YNNKEL (reference sequence). The CDR3 is CASSQDPGTGGADTQYF. In DNA form, the CDR3 reads TGTGCCAGCAGCCAAGATCCCGGGACAGGGGGCGCAGATACGCAGTATTTT.

The V gene is TRBV7-9, the J gene TRBJ2-3, with 8 nucleotides matching TRBD2. Germline V gene data show CDR1 as SEHNR and CDR2 as FQNEAQ (reference sequence). Germline trimming cut 7 bases from V and 2 bases from J; bases unmatched to any gene: 11. CDR3 length equals 16 residues. CDR3 in DNA: TGTGCCAGCACCTCGGGACTAGAGCATTACACAGATACGCAGTATTTT. The encoded protein is CASTSGLEHYTDTQYF.